Listed here are 18 T cell receptor beta chains from one sample, sequenced in a study of blood T cells in healthy people across ages. Then a second PCR, running about 6 to 11 cycles, was carried out with a sample-barcoded 5' primer and a J-beta primer mix. Via MiXCR, TCRdb re-called the 5' RACE reads, giving one row per CDR3 protein. This table holds roughly 800,000 distinct CDR3 sequences, approximately 25% found once. This same sample was also taken into another study, of T cells of mothers and their children.

The sequencing input was blood. All receptors come from a boy aged 10-17 years in good health.

This chain uses TRBV4-3 with TRBJ2-3; possible D gene TRBD2, 6 bases. Germline V gene lookup returns CDR1 LGHNA and CDR2 YSLEER. The V and J ends lost 0 bases and 7 bases respectively, with 11 bases between them. The CDR3 runs 14 residues. The CDR3 coding sequence is TGCGCCAGCAGCCAAGAATCGGCGGGGAATACGCAGTATTTT. Its translation: CASSQESAGNTQYF.

This clonotype was detected a few times. One end of the junction does not line up with germline, which may come from a read error. V is TRBV27 and J is TRBJ2-7, with unresolved D. In germline, CDR1 is MNHEY, CDR2 SMNVEV (reference sequence). The CDR3 extends over 14 amino acids. This CDR3 is CASSFNGNPYEQYF. CDR3 nucleotides: TGTGCTAGCAGTTTCAATGGGAATCCCTACGAGCAGTACTTC.

J is TRBJ2-7 and V is TRBV12-3 or TRBV12-4, with D maybe TRBD1 (5 bases). V was trimmed by 5 bases and J by 0 bases, leaving 20 bases between them. This CDR3 is built from 17 residues. This CDR3 reads CASSPGWATVSSYEQYF. The DNA of the CDR3 is TGTGCCAGCAGTCCTGGATGGGCGACAGTTAGCTCCTACGAGCAGTACTTC.

The V gene is TRBV12-3 or TRBV12-4, the J gene TRBJ2-5; D tentatively fits TRBD1 or TRBD2 (5 bases each). TRBJ2-7 explains the end of the DNA better; the J call may be wrong. The CDR3 spans 14 residues. CDR3 in DNA: TGTGCCAGCAGTCCCGGGGACGTGGCCTACGAGCAGTACTTC. Translated: CASSPGDVAYEQYF.

The J gene is TRBJ2-4, the V gene TRBV27; the match to TRBD1 covers 7 bases. Losses at the gene ends were 5 bases for V and 13 bases for J; bases not matched to a gene: 11. The CDR3 is made up of 13 amino acids. Germline V lookup: CDR1 MNHEY, CDR2 SMNVEV (reference sequence). CDR3 nucleotides: TGTGCCAGCAGTCCTCTTGGGGACAGTCGACAGTACTTC. Protein: CASSPLGDSRQYF.

This clonotype was picked up a small number of times. The rearrangement links TRBV7-6 to TRBJ2-1; TRBD2 matches 7 bases. The V gene end was trimmed by 3 bases and the J gene end by 15 bases; junction bases not matched to a gene: 11. The CDR3 spans 13 residues. The germline V gene has CDR1 SGHVS and CDR2 FNYEAQ. Written as DNA, the CDR3 is TGTGCCAGCAGCTTGACGGGAGGTCCTCTGCCGTTCTTC. This gives the protein CASSLTGGPLPFF. Looking up the rest from reference TRBV7-6 and TRBJ2-1 gives the full variable domain: GAGVSQSPRYKVTKRGQDVALRCDPISGHVSLYWYRQALGQGPEFLTYFNYEAQQDKSGLPNDRFSAERPEGSISTLTIQRTEQRDSAMYRCASSLTGGPLPFFGPGTRLTVL.

The gene calls are TRBV7-9 and TRBJ2-5, with 9 bases identical to TRBD1. This CDR3 comprises 15 residues. Germline values: CDR1 SEHNR, CDR2 FQNEAQ (reference sequence). Trimming cost V 1 base and J 10 bases; bases outside gene matches: 10. Here the CDR3 DNA reads TGTGCCAGCAGCTTAGGGGGACAGGGAACCCACGACCAGTACTTC. The encoded protein is CASSLGGQGTHDQYF.

This clonotype was detected only once. One junction end does not reproduce the germline sequence, and a read error may be involved. The gene calls are TRBV10-3 and TRBJ2-5; 16 positions match TRBD2. This CDR3 has 16 residues. Germline V gene lookup returns CDR1 ENHRY and CDR2 SYGVKD. In nucleotides, the CDR3 is TGTGGCATCAGTGGGGGACTAGCGGGAGGGCAAGAGACCCAGTACTTC. Protein sequence: CGISGGLAGGQETQYF.

This clonotype showed up many times. The V gene is TRBV18, the J gene TRBJ2-5; a weak D match, TRBD1 (6 bases). The DNA end is more similar to TRBJ2-7, so the J call may be wrong. The CDR3 totals 13 residues. The V gene's germline CDR1 is KGHSH and CDR2 LQKENI. As DNA, the CDR3 is TGTGCCAGCTCACTGGGGGCGGGCTCCGAGCAGTACTTC. Its protein is CASSLGAGSEQYF.

This clonotype was recorded a few times. The V and J genes are TRBV7-9 and TRBJ1-2, with TRBD1 identical over 7 bases. This CDR3 contains 14 residues. Germline CDR1 is SEHNR and CDR2 is FQNEAQ (reference sequence). Trimming cost V 3 bases and J 0 bases; bases outside gene matches: 1. The CDR3 DNA sequence: TGTGCCAGCAGCTTCGGACAGGCTAACTATGGCTACACCTTC. This encodes CASSFGQANYGYTF.

Regarding this clonotype: Mismatch with germline at one junction end may stem from a read error. The gene calls are TRBV5-1 and TRBJ1-1; D is unclear. Germline loops: CDR1 SGHRS, CDR2 YFSETQ. The CDR3 is 13 residues long. The CDR3 DNA reads TGCGCCAGCAGCTTGGAACCCAACACTGAAGCTCTCTTT. Protein sequence: CASSLEPNTEALF.

This clonotype turned up a few times. The chain uses TRBV21-1 and TRBJ2-5; the DNA was not used to check the table's D call, TRBD1. The end of the DNA aligns better with TRBJ2-7, so the J call may be wrong. TRBV21-1 is listed as a pseudogene. This CDR3 spans 14 amino acids. CDR3 nucleotide sequence: TGTGCCAGCAGCAGACTCGGGACCCACCACGAGCAGTACTTC. Its protein is CASSRLGTHHEQYF.

With respect to this clonotype: A junction end diverges from the germline sequence, so it may reflect a read error. The chain links TRBV12-3 or TRBV12-4 to TRBJ2-3; possibly TRBD1 for D (5 bases). The CDR3 extends over 14 amino acids. CDR3 DNA sequence: TGTGCCAGCAGTTTTCGACAGAGCATAGATACGCAGTATTTT. Amino acids: CASSFRQSIDTQYF.

The table lists this clonotype with a few counts. V usage is TRBV12-3 or TRBV12-4 and J usage is TRBJ2-7; a weak D match, TRBD2 (5 bases). The CDR3 is made up of 12 amino acids. V lost 8 bases, J lost 0 bases, and 8 bases lay in between. The CDR3 is CASARDSYEQYF. As DNA, the CDR3 is TGTGCCAGCGCTCGGGACTCCTACGAGCAGTACTTC.

This clonotype was detected a few times. The CDR3: CASSLENANEQFF. DNA for the CDR3: TGTGCCAGCAGTTTGGAGAACGCGAATGAGCAGTTCTTC. The rearrangement joins TRBV12-3 or TRBV12-4 to TRBJ2-1, with D unclear. V lost 3 bases to trimming and J lost 7 bases, with 10 bases between them. This CDR3 has 13 amino acids.

This clonotype was counted between two and nine times. The CDR3 DNA is TGTGCCAGCAGGCCCGCGGACAGGGTAGAAGAGACCCAGTACTTC. Its protein is CASRPADRVEETQYF. The J gene is TRBJ2-5, the V gene TRBV6-2 or TRBV6-3; 8 bases are shared with TRBD1. CDR3 length equals 15 residues. In germline, CDR1 is MNHEY, CDR2 SVGEGT. The V segment lost 6 bases and the J segment 3 bases; nucleotides outside the gene matches: 9.

The V call is TRBV9, the J call TRBJ2-6; 7 bases fit TRBD1. V shed 1 base and J 4 bases; nucleotides not matched to a gene: 2. The CDR3 is 15 amino acids. Per the germline V gene, CDR1 is SGDLS and CDR2 is YYNGEE. CDR3 loop: CASSVTGDGANVLTF. In DNA, the CDR3 is TGTGCCAGCAGCGTAACAGGGGACGGGGCCAACGTCCTGACTTTC.

This clonotype came up a few times. The chain carries TRBV6-5 and TRBJ1-6; 9 bases fit TRBD1. V dropped 5 bases and J dropped 8; count of bases not matched to a gene: 4. CDR1 MNHEY and CDR2 SVGAGI come from the germline V gene. This CDR3 has 14 amino acids. The DNA for the CDR3 is TGTGCCAGCAGTCCAGGACAGGGGCATTCACCCCTCCACTTT. Its translation is CASSPGQGHSPLHF.